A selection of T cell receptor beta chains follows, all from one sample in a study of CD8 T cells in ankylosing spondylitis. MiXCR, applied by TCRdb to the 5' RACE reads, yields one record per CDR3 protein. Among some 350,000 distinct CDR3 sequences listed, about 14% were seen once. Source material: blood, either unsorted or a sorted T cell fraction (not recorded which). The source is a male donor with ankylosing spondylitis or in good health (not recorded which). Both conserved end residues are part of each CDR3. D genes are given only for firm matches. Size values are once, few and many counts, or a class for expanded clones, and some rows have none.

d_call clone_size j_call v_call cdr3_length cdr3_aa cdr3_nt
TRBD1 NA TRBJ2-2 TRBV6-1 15 CASSQRTGNAGELFF TGTGCCAGCAGCCAACGGACAGGGAACGCCGGGGAGCTGTTTTTT
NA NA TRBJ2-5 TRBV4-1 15 CASSQDQSGKETQYF TGCGCCAGCAGCCAAGATCAATCAGGGAAAGAGACCCAGTACTTC
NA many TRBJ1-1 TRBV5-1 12 CASSLYGTEAFF TGCGCCAGCAGCTTATATGGCACTGAAGCTTTCTTT
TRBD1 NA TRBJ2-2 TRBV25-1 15 CASTSPGQGTGELFF TGTGCCAGCACCTCTCCGGGACAGGGGACGGGGGAGCTGTTTTTT
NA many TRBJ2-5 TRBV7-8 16 CASSLAGVHGQETQYF TGTGCCAGCAGCTTAGCGGGAGTACATGGGCAAGAGACCCAGTACTTC
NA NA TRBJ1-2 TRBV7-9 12 CASSKDRYGYTF TGTGCCAGCAGCAAGGATAGGTATGGCTACACCTTC
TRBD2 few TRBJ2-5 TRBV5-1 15 CASRGLAGEQETQYF TGCGCCAGCAGGGGACTAGCGGGAGAACAAGAGACCCAGTACTTC
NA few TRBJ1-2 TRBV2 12 CASSEGWGGYTF TGTGCCAGCAGTGAAGGGTGGGGAGGCTACACCTTC
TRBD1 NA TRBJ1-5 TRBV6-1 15 CASSQGQHSNQPQHF TGTGCCAGCAGTCAGGGACAGCATAGCAATCAGCCCCAGCATTTT
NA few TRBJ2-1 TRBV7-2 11 CASPANNEQFF TGTGCCAGTCCCGCAAACAATGAGCAGTTCTTC
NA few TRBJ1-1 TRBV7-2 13 CASSPPSNAEAFF TGTGCCAGCAGCCCCCCTTCGAATGCTGAAGCTTTCTTT
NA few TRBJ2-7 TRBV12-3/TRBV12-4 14 CASSRPGRRDEQYF TGTGCCAGCAGCAGACCCGGCAGACGGGACGAGCAGTACTTC
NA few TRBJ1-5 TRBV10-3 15 CATGREGVSNQPQHF TGTGCCACCGGGCGGGAAGGGGTTAGCAATCAGCCCCAGCATTTT
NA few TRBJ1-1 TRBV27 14 CASSFWGGYTEAFF TGTGCCAGCAGTTTTTGGGGCGGCTACACTGAAGCTTTCTTT
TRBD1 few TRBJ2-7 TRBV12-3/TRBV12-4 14 CASHRGQGGYEQYF TGTGCCAGCCACCGCGGACAGGGGGGATACGAGCAGTACTTC
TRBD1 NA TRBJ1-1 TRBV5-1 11 CASAGQAEAFF TGCGCCAGCGCAGGACAGGCTGAAGCTTTCTTT
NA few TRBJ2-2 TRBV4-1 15 CASSQEVRNTGELFF TGCGCCAGCAGCCAAGAGGTACGGAACACCGGGGAGCTGTTTTTT
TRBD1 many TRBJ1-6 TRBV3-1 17 CASSRRQGPLGDSPLHF TGTGCCAGCAGCCGCAGACAGGGACCTTTGGGGGATTCACCCCTCCACTTT
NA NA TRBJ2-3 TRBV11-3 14 CASSFTRGTDTQYF TGTGCCAGCAGCTTTACCAGGGGCACAGATACGCAGTATTTT
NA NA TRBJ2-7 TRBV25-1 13 CASTKGTSYEQYF TGTGCCAGCACCAAGGGAACCTCCTACGAGCAGTACTTC
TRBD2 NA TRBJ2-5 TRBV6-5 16 CASSTRTSGGQETQYF TGTGCCAGCAGCACTCGGACTAGCGGGGGGCAAGAGACCCAGTACTTC
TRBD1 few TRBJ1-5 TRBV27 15 CASRPGGPSNQPQHF TGTGCCAGCAGGCCAGGGGGCCCTAGCAATCAGCCCCAGCATTTT
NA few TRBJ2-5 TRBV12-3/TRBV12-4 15 CASSKSVGGSETQYF TGTGCCAGCAGTAAGAGCGTTGGGGGCTCTGAGACCCAGTACTTC
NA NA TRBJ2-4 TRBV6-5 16 CASSSGGHFGKNIQYF TGTGCCAGCAGTTCGGGGGGACATTTCGGCAAAAACATTCAGTACTTC